The 26 T cell receptor beta chains listed next were all sequenced from one sample in a study of OX40 agonist ivuxolimab in advanced cancers. Library preparation employed the immunoSEQ multiplex PCR assay. TCRdb took over this immuneACCESS table, retaining in-frame rearrangements with V and J assigned. Such tables are incomplete; in checked studies, under half of the missing clones stem from an unresolved V gene, and the remainder is unexplained. In all, the sample holds around 58,000 clones, and 90% to 95% of those were seen once. The leading ten clones occupy roughly 18% of the sample. This sample comprised CD4+ or CD8+ T cells sorted from blood, obtained in a trial of the OX40 agonist ivuxolimab. These TCRs come from an adult with an advanced solid tumor such as melanoma, head and neck, liver or kidney cancer.

The chain uses TRBV6-5 and TRBJ2-7, with D perhaps TRBD2 (6 bases). Germline-derived CDR1 and CDR2 are MNHEY and SVGAGI. The CDR3 runs 15 residues. Trimming cost V 0 bases and J 3 bases, with 12 bases left between them. Written as DNA, the CDR3 is TGTGCCAGCAGTTACTCGCCTAGCGTGGACTACGAGCAGTACTTC. Its translation is CASSYSPSVDYEQYF.

This chain connects TRBV9 to TRBJ1-1; TRBD1 agrees at 11 bases. CDR1 SGDLS and CDR2 YYNGEE come from the germline V gene. The ends lost 4 bases at V and 1 base at J; junction bases unmatched: 9. This CDR3 is built from 17 residues. This CDR3 reads CASSPPDRGRKNTEAFF. The CDR3, as DNA: TGTGCCAGCAGCCCTCCGGACAGGGGGCGAAAGAACACTGAAGCTTTCTTT.

This clone was picked up one time. This chain links TRBV15 with TRBJ2-7, with no clear D. CDR1 is LNHNV, CDR2 YYDKDF, per germline (reference sequence). Trimming left V 0 bases short and J 3 bases short, with 12 bases between. This CDR3 is 15 amino acids long. CDR3 region: CATSRDPSAYYEQYF. DNA of the CDR3: TGTGCCACCAGCAGAGATCCCAGCGCGTACTACGAGCAGTACTTC.

In its sample, this clone was seen once. In DNA form, the CDR3 reads TGTGCCAGTAGTATGACTGTATCCTACAATGAGCAGTTCTTC. Translated, it gives CASSMTVSYNEQFF. V gene TRBV19 combines with J gene TRBJ2-1; no reliable D call. In germline, CDR1 is LNHDA, CDR2 SQIVND (reference sequence). CDR3 length equals 14 residues. Trimming removed 3 bases from V and 1 base from J, with 7 bases in between.

The chain employs TRBV4-3 and TRBJ2-7; the match to TRBD2 covers 14 bases. Germline V lookup: CDR1 LGHNA, CDR2 YSLEER. V shed 2 bases, J shed 0 bases, and the junction held 15 bases outside the gene matches. The CDR3 covers 21 residues. CDR3 loop: CASSQYPPPGLAGGASYEQYF. The DNA of the CDR3 is TGCGCCAGCAGCCAATACCCTCCTCCCGGACTAGCGGGAGGTGCCTCCTACGAGCAGTACTTC.

This chain uses TRBV5-6 with TRBJ2-6; TRBD1 matches 7 bases. Germline loops: CDR1 SGHDT, CDR2 YYEEEE. The length of the CDR3 is 16 residues. V gave up 4 bases and J gave up 0 bases; unmatched junction bases: 4. This CDR3 is CASSLQGYSGANVLTF. In nucleotides, the CDR3 is TGTGCCAGCAGCCTACAGGGGTACTCTGGGGCCAACGTCCTGACTTTC.

Here the CDR3 DNA reads TGCGCCAGCAGCTTAAGGGGGCAAGGTCAGCCCCAGCATTTT. The encoded protein is CASSLRGQGQPQHF. The rearrangement uses TRBV5-1 and TRBJ1-5, with 7 bases fitting TRBD1. The V segment lost 2 bases and the J segment 6 bases; nucleotides outside the gene matches: 5. Germline lookup yields CDR1 SGHRS and CDR2 YFSETQ. The length of the CDR3 is 14 residues.

This chain joins TRBV7-9 and TRBJ2-4; the match to TRBD1 covers 7 bases. The trim removed 5 bases at V and 1 base at J, leaving 5 bases unmatched. The length of the CDR3 is 15 residues. In germline, CDR1 is SEHNR, CDR2 FQNEAQ (reference sequence). The DNA of the CDR3 is TGTGCCAGCAGCACGGGACAGCTTGCCAAAAACATTCAGTACTTC. Its protein is CASSTGQLAKNIQYF.

The chain has TRBV13 and TRBJ2-7; the D is unclear. The CDR3 is made up of 16 amino acids. Per germline, CDR1 PRHDT and CDR2 FYEKMQ (reference sequence). V dropped 1 base and J dropped 2 bases, with 15 bases sitting between them. Here the CDR3 DNA reads TGTGCCAGCAGCTTAGAGAGAGAAAGCAGTCCCTACGAGCAGTACTTC. This encodes CASSLERESSPYEQYF.

The CDR3 bases are TGTGCCAGCAGCTCCACAGGGGAACCGATGGCTTTCTTT. It translates to CASSSTGEPMAFF. The chain combines TRBV28 with TRBJ1-1; 7 bases match TRBD1. Germline CDR1 MDHEN, CDR2 SYDVKM. The CDR3 is made up of 13 amino acids. V shed 6 bases and J 11 bases; nucleotides not matched to a gene: 12.

The chain employs TRBV27 and TRBJ2-3; D not resolved. The length of the CDR3 is 13 residues. Germline CDR1 MNHEY, CDR2 SMNVEV (reference sequence). V was pared by 3 bases and J by 2 bases, with 6 bases between. CDR3: CASSFGDTDTQYF. The DNA for the CDR3 is TGTGCCAGCAGTTTTGGCGACACAGATACGCAGTATTTT.

CDR3 coding DNA: TGTGCCAGCAGCCAAGACCCATTAGGACTAGCGGGGACCCAGTACTTC. Translating it yields CASSQDPLGLAGTQYF. This chain uses TRBV4-2 with TRBJ2-5; 11 bases are shared with TRBD2. The CDR3 spans 16 residues. The ends lost 0 bases at V and 7 bases at J; junction bases unmatched: 7. CDR1 is LGHNA and CDR2 is YNFKEQ in the germline V gene.

V usage is TRBV29-1 and J usage is TRBJ1-1; TRBD1 agrees at 7 bases. Germline loops: CDR1 SQVTM, CDR2 ANQGSEA. The CDR3 consists of 14 residues. V was pared by 7 bases and J by 0 bases, with 8 bases of the junction left unmatched. The CDR3 protein is CSAYGTAMNTEAFF. CDR3 sequence (DNA): TGCAGCGCGTATGGGACAGCCATGAACACTGAAGCTTTCTTT.

The V and J genes are TRBV7-9 and TRBJ1-1; TRBD1 might be the D (5 bases). The V and J ends lost 3 bases and 4 bases respectively, with 12 bases between them. Germline V lookup: CDR1 SEHNR, CDR2 FQNEAQ (reference sequence). This CDR3 spans 14 amino acids. As DNA, the CDR3 is TGTGCCAGCAGCTTCCCAGGGCTGGGCACTGAAGCTTTCTTT. Translating it yields CASSFPGLGTEAFF.

The chain uses TRBV5-4 and TRBJ2-1; 12 nucleotides align to TRBD2. Trimming removed 3 bases from V and 4 bases from J; junction bases left unmatched: 11. The CDR3 is 18 residues long. Germline V gives CDR1 SGHNT, CDR2 YYREEE (reference sequence). CDR3 sequence: CASSWGGPGLAGYNEQFF. The CDR3 DNA is TGTGCCAGCAGCTGGGGGGGACCGGGACTAGCGGGTTACAATGAGCAGTTCTTC.

This clone appeared a few times. The chain employs TRBV28 and TRBJ2-7; weak D call: TRBD2 (5 bases). Trimming removed 2 bases from V and 3 bases from J, with 14 bases in between. The CDR3 extends over 15 amino acids. CDR1 MDHEN and CDR2 SYDVKM come from the germline V gene. Here the CDR3 DNA reads TGTGCCAGCAGTTTAGGGAGTATAGGTTACTACGAGCAGTACTTC. It is translated as CASSLGSIGYYEQYF.

This clone was seen more than once but under ten times. The J gene is TRBJ2-5, the V gene TRBV7-6; 7 bases map to TRBD1. The CDR3 contains 14 residues. The V gene end was trimmed by 6 bases and the J gene end by 1 base; junction bases not matched to a gene: 5. From germline, CDR1 is SGHVS and CDR2 FNYEAQ. CDR3 in amino acids: CASRRNRGQETQYF. The CDR3, as DNA: TGTGCCAGCAGGCGAAACAGGGGCCAAGAGACCCAGTACTTC.

V gene TRBV7-8 combines with J gene TRBJ2-7; tentatively, D is TRBD2 (6 bases). V shed 5 bases and J shed 0 bases, with 14 bases lying between them. Germline CDR1 is SGHVS and CDR2 is FQNEAQ. The CDR3 contains 15 residues. CDR3 in amino acids: CASSLQGGSSYEQYF. CDR3 bases: TGTGCCAGCAGCCTCCAAGGAGGGAGCTCCTACGAGCAGTACTTC.

The rearrangement uses TRBV6-4 and TRBJ2-7; 11 bases line up with TRBD2. This CDR3 has 19 amino acids. The junction had 14 bases not matched to a gene; V was cut back by 0 bases and J by 4 bases. CDR1 is MRHNA and CDR2 is SNTAGT in the germline V gene. The CDR3 spells CASSDSATSGTLPRYEQYF. For the CDR3, the DNA is TGTGCCAGCAGTGACTCTGCGACTAGCGGGACCCTCCCTCGGTACGAGCAGTACTTC.

V is TRBV11-2 and J is TRBJ2-1; the D gene is possibly TRBD2 (6 bases). Germline V gene sequence: CDR1 SGHAT, CDR2 FQNNGV. The CDR3 is 15 amino acids. Between the trimmed V and J ends, which lost 5 bases and 8 bases, there was a span of 19 bases. CDR3 sequence (DNA): TGTGCCAGCAGCCTACTACGGACTAAAGGAGATGAGCAGTTCTTC. It translates to CASSLLRTKGDEQFF. The whole variable domain, filled in from reference TRBV11-2 and TRBJ2-1, reads EAGVAQSPRYKIIEKRQSVAFWCNPISGHATLYWYQQILGQGPKLLIQFQNNGVVDDSQLPKDRFSAERLKGVDSTLKIQPAKLEDSAVYLCASSLLRTKGDEQFFGPGTRLTVL.

V and J are TRBV5-4 and TRBJ1-3; 8 bases agree with TRBD1. CDR1 and CDR2 from the germline V gene are SGHNT and YYREEE (reference sequence). V lost 4 bases to trimming and J lost 2 bases; unmatched junction nucleotides: 2. This CDR3 is 14 amino acids long. The CDR3 loop is CASSQQGAGNTIYF. The DNA for the CDR3 is TGTGCCAGCAGCCAACAGGGGGCTGGAAACACCATATATTTT.

This clone has just one count. The rearrangement links TRBV6-5 to TRBJ2-7; 7 bases line up with TRBD1. Looked up from germline, CDR1 is MNHEY and CDR2 is SVGAGI. This CDR3 has 12 amino acids. V was pared by 8 bases and J by 3 bases, with 4 bases of the junction left unmatched. The DNA for the CDR3 is TGTGCCAGCGGGGACAGAGTCTACGAGCAGTACTTC. Protein product: CASGDRVYEQYF.

This sequence joins TRBV15 and TRBJ1-5, with D maybe TRBD1 (6 bases). Trimming took 8 bases from V and 0 from J, leaving 17 bases between them. CDR3 size: 16 residues. In germline, CDR1 is LNHNV, CDR2 YYDKDF (reference sequence). For the CDR3, the DNA is TGTGCCACCCACAAGGGGGAGGGGTATAGCAATCAGCCCCAGCATTTT. Amino acid sequence: CATHKGEGYSNQPQHF.

The J gene is TRBJ1-2, the V gene TRBV30; D perhaps matches TRBD1 (5 bases). V lost 0 bases and J 4 bases, leaving 12 bases between the germline ends. There are 14 residues in the CDR3. From germline, CDR1 is GTSNPN and CDR2 SVGIG (reference sequence). DNA for the CDR3: TGTGCCTGGAGTGTAGGTGGGGCTCGCTATGGCTACACCTTC. This translates into CAWSVGGARYGYTF.

CDR3: CASSLWGQHYTQYF. CDR3 bases: TGTGCCAGCAGTTTATGGGGCCAACATTATACGCAGTATTTT. The genes are TRBV27 and TRBJ2-3; D is perhaps TRBD1 (5 bases). Germline V gene data show CDR1 as MNHEY and CDR2 as SMNVEV (reference sequence). CDR3 size: 14 residues. Trimming stripped 1 base from V and 7 bases from J, with 12 bases between.

In its sample, this clone was seen once. The V gene is TRBV29-1, the J gene TRBJ2-7; either TRBD1 or TRBD2 may fit D (5 bases each). V was shortened by 6 bases and J by 1 base, with 13 bases between the two germline ends. Germline V gene lookup returns CDR1 SQVTM and CDR2 ANQGSEA. The CDR3 consists of 13 residues. CDR3 residues: CSVTGTESYEQYF. The CDR3 DNA reads TGCAGCGTAACCGGGACCGAGTCCTACGAGCAGTACTTC.